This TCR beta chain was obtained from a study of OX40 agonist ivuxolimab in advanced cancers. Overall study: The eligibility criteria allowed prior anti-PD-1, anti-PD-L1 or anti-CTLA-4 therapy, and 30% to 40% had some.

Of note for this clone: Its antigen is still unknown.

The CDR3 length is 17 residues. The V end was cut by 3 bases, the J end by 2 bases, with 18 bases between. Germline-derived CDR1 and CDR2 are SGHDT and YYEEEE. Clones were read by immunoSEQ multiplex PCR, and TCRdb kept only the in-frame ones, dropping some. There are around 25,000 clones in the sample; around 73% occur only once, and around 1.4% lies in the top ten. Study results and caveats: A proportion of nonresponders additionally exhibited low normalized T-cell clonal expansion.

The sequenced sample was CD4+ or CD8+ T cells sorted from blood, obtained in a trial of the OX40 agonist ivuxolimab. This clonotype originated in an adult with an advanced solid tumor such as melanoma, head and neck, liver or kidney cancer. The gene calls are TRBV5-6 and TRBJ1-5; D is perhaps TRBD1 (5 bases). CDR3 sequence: CASSSSQWGGGNQPQHF. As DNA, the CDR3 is TGTGCCAGCAGCTCATCGCAGTGGGGCGGGGGCAATCAGCCCCAGCATTTT.